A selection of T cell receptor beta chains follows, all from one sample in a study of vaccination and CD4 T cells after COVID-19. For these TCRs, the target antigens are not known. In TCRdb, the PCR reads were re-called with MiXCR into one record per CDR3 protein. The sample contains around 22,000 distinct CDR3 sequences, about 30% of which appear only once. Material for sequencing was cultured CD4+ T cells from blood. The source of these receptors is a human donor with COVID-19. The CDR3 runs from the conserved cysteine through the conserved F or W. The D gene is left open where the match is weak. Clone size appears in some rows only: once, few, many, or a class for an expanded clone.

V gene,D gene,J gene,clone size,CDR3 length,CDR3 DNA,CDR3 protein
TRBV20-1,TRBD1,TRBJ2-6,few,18,TGCAGTGCTAGGGACACCCGACAGGGGGCGTGGGGGGCCAACGTCCTGACTTTC,CSARDTRQGAWGANVLTF
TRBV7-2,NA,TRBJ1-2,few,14,TGTGCCAGCAGCGGTAGCAGGGGAACCTATGGCTACACCTTC,CASSGSRGTYGYTF
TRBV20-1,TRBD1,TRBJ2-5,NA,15,TGCAGTGCTGAGTCCTCCCGGACAGGGGCAGAGACCCAGTACTTC,CSAESSRTGAETQYF
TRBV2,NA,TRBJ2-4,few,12,TGTGCCAGCACAGGGGTGGGAAACATTCAGTACTTC,CASTGVGNIQYF
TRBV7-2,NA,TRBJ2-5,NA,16,TGTGCCAGCAGCTCTGTTGGGGGGCGGAGGCAAGAGACCCAGTACTTC,CASSSVGGRRQETQYF
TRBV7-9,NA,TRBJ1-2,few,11,TGTGCCAGCAGCTCCGGTTGGGGCTACACCTTC,CASSSGWGYTF
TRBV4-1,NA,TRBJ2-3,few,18,TGCGCCAGCAGCCGCCTACCACAGGTACCTTCTAGCACAGATACGCAGTATTTT,CASSRLPQVPSSTDTQYF
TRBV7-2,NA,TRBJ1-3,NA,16,TGTGCCAGCAGTCCCTCGTGGGGTACCAGTGGAAACACCATATATTTT,CASSPSWGTSGNTIYF
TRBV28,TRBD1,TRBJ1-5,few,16,TGTGCCAGCAGGACTACCGGGACAGGTGCCTTGCAGCCCCAGCATTTT,CASRTTGTGALQPQHF
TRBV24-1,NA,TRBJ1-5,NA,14,TGTGCCACCAGTGACAGGGACCGTAGGGTAGCCCAGCATTTT,CATSDRDRRVAQHF
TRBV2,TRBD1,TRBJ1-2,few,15,TGTGCCAGCAGCGCCGGGACAGGGAAAGACTATGGCTACACCTTC,CASSAGTGKDYGYTF
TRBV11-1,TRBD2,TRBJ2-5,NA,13,TGTGCCAGCAGCCTGGGACTACAAGAGACCCAGTACTTC,CASSLGLQETQYF
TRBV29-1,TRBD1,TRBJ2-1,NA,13,TGCAGCTCTCCCGGGACAGGGATCAATGAGCAGTTCTTC,CSSPGTGINEQFF
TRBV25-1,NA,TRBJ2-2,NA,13,TGTGCCAGCAGTGTCGACAGTACCGGGGAGCTGTTTTTT,CASSVDSTGELFF
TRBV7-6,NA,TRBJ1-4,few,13,TGTGCCAGCAGCTTCAGGCAGGGTGAAAAACTGTTTTTT,CASSFRQGEKLFF
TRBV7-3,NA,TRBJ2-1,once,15,TGTGCCAGCAGCTTCAGGCAGGGAGGTGTCAATGAGCAGTTCTTC,CASSFRQGGVNEQFF
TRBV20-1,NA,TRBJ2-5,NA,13,TGCAGTGCTAGGACGGGACTCCGGGAGACCCAGTACTTC,CSARTGLRETQYF
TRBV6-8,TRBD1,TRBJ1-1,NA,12,TGTGCCAGCGGTAAGGGGGCCATTGAAGCTTTCTTT,CASGKGAIEAFF
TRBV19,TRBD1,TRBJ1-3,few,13,TGTGCCAGTAGTGCGGGACAGGGAAACACCATATATTTT,CASSAGQGNTIYF
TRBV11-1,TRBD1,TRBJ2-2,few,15,TGTGCCAGCACTAAGAGAGGGGGCGACACCGGGGAGCTGTTTTTT,CASTKRGGDTGELFF
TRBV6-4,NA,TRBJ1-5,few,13,TGTGCCAGCGCCGAGAACCGCCAACAGCCCCAGCATTTT,CASAENRQQPQHF
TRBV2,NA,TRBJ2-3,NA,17,TGTGCCAGCAGGGGAGGGGGGAGGTCAGAAAGCACAGATACGCAGTATTTT,CASRGGGRSESTDTQYF
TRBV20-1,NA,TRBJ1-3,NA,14,TGCAGTGCTAGACGAACTGGATCTGGAAACACCATATATTTT,CSARRTGSGNTIYF
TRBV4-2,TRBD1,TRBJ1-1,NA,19,TGTGCCAGCAGCCGAGGGACAGGGGTGGGTGGAGGAATGAACACTGAAGCTTTCTTT,CASSRGTGVGGGMNTEAFF
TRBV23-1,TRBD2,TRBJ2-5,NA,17,TGCGCCAGCAGTCCTCCGGGGGTAGCGGGGGTCCAAGAGACCCAGTACTTC,CASSPPGVAGVQETQYF
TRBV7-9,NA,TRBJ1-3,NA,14,TGTGCCAGCCAACTTGGGACCTCTGGAAACACCATATATTTT,CASQLGTSGNTIYF
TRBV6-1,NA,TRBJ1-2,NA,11,TGTGCCAGTTCGGGGAGTTTGGGCTACACCTTC,CASSGSLGYTF
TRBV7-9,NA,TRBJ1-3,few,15,TGTGCCAGCAGCTTGGGGGTTAGGGCTGGAAACACCATATATTTT,CASSLGVRAGNTIYF
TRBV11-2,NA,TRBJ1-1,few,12,TGTGCCAGCATGGGTAGCGGAACTGAAGCTTTCTTT,CASMGSGTEAFF
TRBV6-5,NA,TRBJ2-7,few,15,TGTGCCAGCAGTTACCCGGGGGCCGAATCCTACGAGCAGTACTTC,CASSYPGAESYEQYF
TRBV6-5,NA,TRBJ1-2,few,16,TGTGCCAGCAGTTACCTTTCCAGGCGGGAGAACTATGGCTACACCTTC,CASSYLSRRENYGYTF
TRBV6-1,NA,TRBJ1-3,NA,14,TGTGCCAGCAGTCAGGTCCACTCTGGAAACACCATATATTTT,CASSQVHSGNTIYF
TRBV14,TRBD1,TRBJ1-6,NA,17,TGTGCCAGCAGCCAAGACCCTCAGGGGGAAGGAAATTCACCCCTCCACTTT,CASSQDPQGEGNSPLHF
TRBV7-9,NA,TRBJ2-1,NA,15,TGTGCCAGCAGCTTAGGTGGTAGCGGAGGAGAAGGGCAGTTCTTC,CASSLGGSGGEGQFF
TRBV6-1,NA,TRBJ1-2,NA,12,TGTGCCAGTAAAACAATGACTACGGACTACACCTTC,CASKTMTTDYTF
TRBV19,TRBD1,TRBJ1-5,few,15,TGTGCCAGTAGGGTACCCGGGACAGGGGGTCAGCCCCAGCATTTT,CASRVPGTGGQPQHF
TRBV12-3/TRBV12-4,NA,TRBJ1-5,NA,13,TGTGCCAGCAGCCTGTATAGCAATCAGCCCCAGCATTTT,CASSLYSNQPQHF
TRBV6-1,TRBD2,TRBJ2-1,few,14,TGTGCCAGCAGGGGACCGGGGGGGGGCAATGAGCAGTTCTTC,CASRGPGGGNEQFF
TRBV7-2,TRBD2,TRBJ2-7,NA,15,TGTGCCAGCAGCTTAGGGCGGGGGGACCCCTACGAGCAGTACTTC,CASSLGRGDPYEQYF
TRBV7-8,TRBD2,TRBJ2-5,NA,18,TGTGCCAGCAGCCAAAATGGGAATAGCGGGGGGGCCGATGAGACCCAGTACTTC,CASSQNGNSGGADETQYF
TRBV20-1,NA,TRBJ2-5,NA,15,TGCAGTGCTAGAGACTCAGGGGCCTTACAAGAGACCCAGTACTTC,CSARDSGALQETQYF
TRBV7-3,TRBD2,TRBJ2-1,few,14,TGTGCCAGCGCGGGGGGGGGCCGTAACAATGAGCAGTTCTTC,CASAGGGRNNEQFF
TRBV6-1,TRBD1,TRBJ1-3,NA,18,TGTGCCAGCACCCTAAAAGGGACAGACCAACTCTCTGGAAACACCATATATTTT,CASTLKGTDQLSGNTIYF
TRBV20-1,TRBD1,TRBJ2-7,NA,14,TGCAGTGCTTCCGACAGGGCTCGAGGGTACGAGCAGTACTTC,CSASDRARGYEQYF
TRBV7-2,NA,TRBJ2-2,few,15,TGTGCCAGCACGTTAGGGGCCGTAAACACCGGGGAGCTGTTTTTT,CASTLGAVNTGELFF
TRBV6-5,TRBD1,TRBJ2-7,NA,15,TGTGCCAGCAGTTACCTAAGGGCAGGGGGCTACGAGCAGTACTTC,CASSYLRAGGYEQYF
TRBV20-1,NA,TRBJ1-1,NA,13,TGCAGTGCAAAACAGGATCCTTACCGGGAAGCTTTCTTT,CSAKQDPYREAFF
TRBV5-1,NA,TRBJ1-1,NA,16,TGCGCCAGCAGCTTGGGGCAGAAGAGCATGAACACTGAAGCTTTCTTT,CASSLGQKSMNTEAFF
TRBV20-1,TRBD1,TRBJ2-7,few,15,TGCAGTGCTAGAGAGGCCGGACAGGGGGTCTACGAGCAGTACTTC,CSAREAGQGVYEQYF
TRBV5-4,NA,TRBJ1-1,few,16,TGTGCCAGCAGCCGTGGGGGATCAATCGGGAACACTGAAGCTTTCTTT,CASSRGGSIGNTEAFF
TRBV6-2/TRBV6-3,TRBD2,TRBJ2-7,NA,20,TGTGCCAGCTCGCAATACCCCCCGGGGACTAGCGGGGGGGCCGCCTACGAGCAGTACTTC,CASSQYPPGTSGGAAYEQYF
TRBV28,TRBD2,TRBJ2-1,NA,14,TGTGCCAGCAGTGTAGCGGGGCGGCTTGATGAGCAGTTCTTC,CASSVAGRLDEQFF